One sample yielded the 17 T cell receptor beta chains listed below, sequenced in a study of neoadjuvant nivolumab and ipilimumab in lung cancer. The table came from immunoSEQ multiplex PCR; TCRdb's copy has only in-frame clones and leaves some out. The sample yields about 38,000 clones, roughly 89% seen once. This sample comprised peripheral blood, obtained before neoadjuvant nivolumab, alone or with ipilimumab. The receptors shown here come from an adult with non-small cell lung cancer.

CDR3 protein: CASSGGLAGGPGGEQFF. CDR3 DNA sequence: TGTGCCAGCAGCGGCGGACTAGCGGGAGGGCCAGGAGGTGAGCAGTTCTTC. The chain uses TRBV5-6 and TRBJ2-1; TRBD2 matches 15 bases. The CDR3 is 17 residues long. Germline CDR1 and CDR2: SGHDT and YYEEEE. V trimming: 4 bases; J trimming: 9 bases; junction bases outside the gene matches: 11.

The V and J genes are TRBV19 and TRBJ2-6; D unclear. The CDR3 contains 15 residues. V gave up 6 bases and J gave up 0 bases, with 9 bases separating them. Germline V lookup: CDR1 LNHDA, CDR2 SQIVND (reference sequence). The CDR3 region is CASSRPVSGANVLTF. The CDR3 nucleotides are TGTGCCAGTAGCAGGCCAGTCTCTGGGGCCAACGTCCTGACTTTC.

The sample holds one count of this clone. This chain links TRBV7-2 with TRBJ2-2; D call uncertain. Trimming pared 0 bases from V and 6 bases from J, leaving 8 bases between. The CDR3 runs 14 residues. Germline V gene sequence: CDR1 SGHTA, CDR2 FQGNSA. CDR3 in DNA: TGTGCCAGCAGCTTAGCTAATATACCCGGGGAGCTGTTTTTT. This sequence encodes CASSLANIPGELFF.

This clone was picked up one time. The chain couples TRBV5-6 to TRBJ1-1; D gene ambiguous. Germline-derived CDR1 and CDR2 are SGHDT and YYEEEE. This CDR3 contains 15 residues. The ends were cut back, 3 bases at V and 1 base at J, with 13 bases in the middle. The CDR3 DNA follows: TGTGCCAGCAGCTCCATACCGGGCCCGAACACTGAAGCTTTCTTT. Its translation is CASSSIPGPNTEAFF.

The chain couples TRBV5-1 to TRBJ2-2, with 7 bases matching TRBD1. This CDR3 has 16 residues. Looked up from germline, CDR1 is SGHRS and CDR2 is YFSETQ. V gave up 8 bases and J gave up 3 bases; unmatched junction bases: 13. The CDR3 spells CASLGTTGQYTGELFF. The CDR3 DNA reads TGCGCCAGTCTTGGGACGACGGGACAGTACACCGGGGAGCTGTTTTTT.

The chain is built from TRBV6-5 and TRBJ1-5, with 9 bases aligning to TRBD1. V trimming: 2 bases; J trimming: 6 bases; junction bases outside the gene matches: 2. The germline V gene has CDR1 MNHEY and CDR2 SVGAGI. The CDR3 covers 14 residues. In DNA, the CDR3 is TGTGCCAGCAGTTACGGGACAGGGAGTCAGCCCCAGCATTTT. Translated: CASSYGTGSQPQHF.

This chain uses TRBV5-1 with TRBJ2-7; the D is unclear. Per germline, CDR1 SGHRS and CDR2 YFSETQ. The CDR3 covers 14 residues. Trimming pared 4 bases from V and 1 base from J, leaving 12 bases between. As DNA, the CDR3 is TGCGCCAGCAGCGCCGAAGACCAATCCTACGAGCAGTACTTC. Residues: CASSAEDQSYEQYF.

CDR3 DNA sequence: TGTGCCAGCTCACCCTCCTACAATGAGCAGTTCTTC. This sequence encodes CASSPSYNEQFF. The chain combines TRBV18 with TRBJ2-1; no clear D gene. CDR1 and CDR2 (germline): KGHSH, LQKENI. CDR3 length: 12 amino acids. V lost 3 bases and J 0 bases, leaving 0 bases between the germline ends.

J is TRBJ1-2 and V is TRBV11-2; TRBD1 matches at 8 bases. With V trimmed by 5 bases and J by 6 bases, 5 bases remained unmatched. This CDR3 is 13 amino acids long. CDR1 is SGHAT and CDR2 is FQNNGV in the germline V gene. The DNA for the CDR3 is TGTGCCAGCAGCCCGGACAGGGTGCATGGCTACACCTTC. Protein: CASSPDRVHGYTF.

The chain couples TRBV28 to TRBJ2-1; D possibly corresponds to TRBD1 (6 bases). Trimming took off 7 bases at V and 5 bases at J, with 18 bases between the two ends. Germline loops: CDR1 MDHEN, CDR2 SYDVKM. This CDR3 comprises 15 residues. The CDR3 nucleotides read TGTGCCAGCAATGGGCCACGGGACATCCACAATGAGCAGTTCTTC. It codes for CASNGPRDIHNEQFF.

The rearrangement links TRBV7-9 to TRBJ1-4; D is unresolved. Germline V gene lookup returns CDR1 SEHNR and CDR2 FQNEAQ (reference sequence). The length of the CDR3 is 14 residues. The V gene lost 2 bases and the J gene lost 1 base, with 5 bases spanning the gap. The CDR3 spells CASSLLLTNEKLFF. The CDR3 nucleotides read TGTGCCAGCAGCTTACTCCTAACTAATGAAAAACTGTTTTTT.

This clone came up a few times. The chain carries TRBV6-5 and TRBJ2-2; D call uncertain. This CDR3 region has 16 residues. Germline CDR1 is MNHEY and CDR2 is SVGAGI. Deletions cut 0 bases from V and 1 base from J, with 9 bases between. The CDR3 loop reads CASSYSTGVNTGELFF. DNA for the CDR3: TGTGCCAGCAGTTACTCGACTGGGGTGAACACCGGGGAGCTGTTTTTT.

In nucleotides, the CDR3 is TGCGCCAGCAAAAATCCGGGTGAAGAGACCCAGTACTTC. This codes for CASKNPGEETQYF. The chain recombines TRBV5-1 with TRBJ2-5; D is undetermined. CDR1 is SGHRS and CDR2 is YFSETQ in the germline V gene. The V and J ends lost 6 bases and 3 bases respectively, with 12 bases between them. The CDR3 runs to 13 residues.

V and J are TRBV18 and TRBJ1-2; D not certain. Trimming cost V 1 base and J 2 bases, with 8 bases left between them. This CDR3 is built from 14 residues. Germline V gene sequence: CDR1 KGHSH, CDR2 LQKENI. CDR3 sequence (DNA): TGTGCCAGCTCACCACGCGACGGCAACTATGGCTACACCTTC. Translated, it gives CASSPRDGNYGYTF.

The chain combines TRBV5-1 with TRBJ1-4, with 7 nucleotides matching TRBD1. Germline CDR1 reads SGHRS; CDR2 reads YFSETQ. The CDR3 loop spans 14 amino acids. After removal of 1 base from V and 15 bases from J, the junction contained 12 bases not matched to a gene. As DNA, the CDR3 is TGCGCCAGCAGCTTGCGGGAGGGGGCATCCATGGTGTTTTTT. This translates into CASSLREGASMVFF.

Only one count was recorded for this clone. This chain connects TRBV28 to TRBJ2-3, with a weak D call TRBD1 (5 bases). Between the trimmed V and J ends, which lost 5 bases and 11 bases, there was a span of 14 bases. The CDR3 consists of 12 residues. CDR1 MDHEN and CDR2 SYDVKM come from the germline V gene. CDR3 region: CASSLTERLQYF. The CDR3 region has the DNA TGTGCCAGCAGTCTGACAGAAAGACTGCAGTATTTT. Together with reference TRBV28 and TRBJ2-3, the CDR3 gives the full variable domain: DVKVTQSSRYLVKRTGEKVFLECVQDMDHENMFWYRQDPGLGLRLIYFSYDVKMKEKGDIPEGYSVSREKKERFSLILESASTNQTSMYLCASSLTERLQYFGPGTRLTVL.

The sample holds one count of this clone. The rearrangement links TRBV10-3 to TRBJ1-4, with D hard to call. CDR3 length: 16 amino acids. Trimming stripped 3 bases from V and 0 bases from J, with 11 bases between. Germline CDR1 is ENHRY and CDR2 is SYGVKD. Here the CDR3 reads CAISDGRKATNEKLFF. The CDR3 nucleotides read TGTGCCATCAGTGACGGGAGGAAAGCAACTAATGAAAAACTGTTTTTT.